The next 2 T cell receptor beta chains were all read from a single sample in a study of beta chain features in type 1 diabetes. Findings and caveats of the study: Within each of all four CD4+ subsets, Type 1 diabetes patients had TCRB CDR3s that were moderately but significantly shorter.

The investigators reverse transcribed all of the isolated RNA, so they sequenced expressed TCRB transcripts. Libraries were prepared by immunoSEQ multiplex PCR; TCRdb keeps only in-frame clonotypes and omits some of them. The sample has approximately 270,000 clones; 13% to 15% are singletons. No antigen is known for these receptors. The sequencing sample was made of naive CD4+ T cells from blood. Source of these receptors: a man aged 25 to 40 with type 1 diabetes.

There are a few counts of this clone. The rearrangement links TRBV28 to TRBJ2-7; D unclear. The CDR3 is 12 residues long. Germline V CDR1 and CDR2: MDHEN, SYDVKM. The V and J ends lost 1 base and 6 bases respectively, with 7 bases between them. CDR3 in amino acids: CASSLSVSEQYF. The CDR3, as DNA: TGTGCCAGCAGTTTATCGGTAAGCGAGCAGTACTTC.

Only a few counts were recorded for this clone. The chain combines TRBV28 with TRBJ1-2, with D possibly TRBD1 on 5 matching bases. The CDR3 totals 11 residues. The V gene lost 6 bases and the J gene lost 8 bases, with 10 bases spanning the gap. The germline gives CDR1 MDHEN, CDR2 SYDVKM. The CDR3 DNA sequence: TGTGCCAGCAGCGAGTGGACAGGCTACACCTTC. This translates into CASSEWTGYTF.